These 24 T cell receptor beta chains originate from one sample sequenced in a study of blood T cell repertoires in COVID-19. The repertoire was sequenced with immunoSEQ multiplex PCR; TCRdb's copy has only in-frame clones and lacks some. The sample shows about 210,000 clones, more than 80% of them seen only once. Sequenced material: PBMCs or T cells enriched from blood (not recorded which). The source of these receptors is a man aged 40-55 years who had recovered from COVID-19.

This clone was counted once. In DNA form, the CDR3 reads TGTGCCAGTAGCCCGAGGGGGGGACTCACAGATACGCAGTATTTT. Translated: CASSPRGGLTDTQYF. The chain couples TRBV19 to TRBJ2-3; D possibly corresponds to TRBD2 (7 bases). Germline CDR1 is LNHDA and CDR2 is SQIVND (reference sequence). Trimming removed 6 bases at V and 2 bases at J, with 15 bases between. The length of the CDR3 is 15 residues. Supplemented by reference TRBV19 and TRBJ2-3, the full variable domain reads DGGITQSPKYLFRKEGQNVTLSCEQNLNHDAMYWYRQDPGQGLRLIYYSQIVNDFQKGDIAEGYSVSREKKESFPLTVTSAQKNPTAFYLCASSPRGGLTDTQYFGPGTRLTVL.

This clone was observed a handful of times. The rearrangement joins TRBV7-3 to TRBJ2-1; 10 bases line up with TRBD2. CDR3 length: 15 amino acids. V gave up 5 bases and J gave up 4 bases; unmatched junction bases: 5. The germline V gene encodes CDR1 SGHTA and CDR2 FQGTGA. The CDR3 protein is CASSRDSGRYNEQFF. The CDR3, as DNA: TGTGCCAGCAGCCGAGATAGCGGGAGGTACAATGAGCAGTTCTTC.

This chain uses TRBV4-1 with TRBJ2-7; a possible D gene is TRBD2 (6 bases). Germline V lookup: CDR1 MGHRA, CDR2 YSYEKL. The CDR3 is 17 amino acids. Trimming took 1 base from V and 6 from J, leaving 22 bases between them. Here the CDR3 reads CASSQGGARGRTSEQYF. The CDR3 coding sequence is TGCGCCAGCAGCCAAGGAGGGGCTCGAGGGAGGACGAGCGAGCAGTACTTC.

V and J are TRBV15 and TRBJ1-1, with 8 bases fitting TRBD1. Germline trimming cut 5 bases from V and 3 bases from J; bases unmatched to any gene: 8. Germline lookup yields CDR1 LNHNV and CDR2 YYDKDF (reference sequence). The CDR3 length is 15 residues. Here the CDR3 DNA reads TGTGCCACCAGCCCTAGGGACAGGTCCTACACTGAAGCTTTCTTT. Translation gives CATSPRDRSYTEAFF.

This clone occurred a few times. The conserved phenylalanine or tryptophan normally closing the CDR3 is absent here, so this likely arose from a read error. It is unclear where the CDR3 begins or ends on the DNA, so no DNA is shown, and the CDR3 is as TCRdb lists it. The genes are TRBV5-5 and TRBJ1-4. The CDR3 has 12 amino acids, counting both end residues. Per the germline V gene, CDR1 is SGHKS and CDR2 is YYEKEE (reference sequence). The CDR3 loop is CASFRGSRTQLC.

The rearrangement uses TRBV9 and TRBJ1-2; a weak D match, TRBD1 (5 bases). Trimming shortened V by 4 bases and J by 3 bases, and 16 bases separated the two germline ends. Germline V gives CDR1 SGDLS, CDR2 YYNGEE. This CDR3 spans 15 amino acids. CDR3 loop: CASSPGLGVDYGYTF. In DNA, the CDR3 is TGTGCCAGCAGCCCCGGTTTAGGGGTAGACTATGGCTACACCTTC.

CDR3: CASGDRGLEGEKLFF. The CDR3 nucleotides are TGCGCCAGCGGGGACAGGGGGCTGGAGGGTGAAAAACTGTTTTTT. The gene calls are TRBV5-1 and TRBJ1-4; the match to TRBD1 covers 12 bases. The CDR3 length is 15 residues. The V gene end was trimmed by 7 bases and the J gene end by 7 bases; junction bases not matched to a gene: 8. CDR1 and CDR2 from the germline V gene are SGHRS and YFSETQ.

The table lists this clone with a count of one. This rearrangement joins TRBV4-1 to TRBJ2-1; weak D call: TRBD2 (7 bases). Trimming stripped 2 bases from V and 6 bases from J, with 20 bases between. The CDR3 loop spans 17 amino acids. Germline assignment: CDR1 MGHRA and CDR2 YSYEKL. The CDR3 region has the DNA TGCGCCAGCAGCCAACCCCGGGGGGCCTTGATTCTCAATGAGCAGTTCTTC. Translated: CASSQPRGALILNEQFF.

The chain is built from TRBV18 and TRBJ1-1; D is possibly TRBD1 (5 bases). V lost 2 bases and J lost 6, with 16 bases in between. Germline values: CDR1 KGHSH, CDR2 LQKENI. The CDR3 is made up of 15 amino acids. The CDR3 DNA reads as TGTGCCAGCTCACCAGGGGCTTTGGTTATGCCTGAAGCTTTCTTT. Its protein is CASSPGALVMPEAFF.

This chain joins TRBV24-1 and TRBJ2-1; the match to TRBD1 covers 10 bases. CDR3 length equals 17 residues. Germline loops: CDR1 KGHDR, CDR2 SFDVKD. Trimming at V came to 3 bases and at J to 1 base, leaving 5 bases not matched to a gene. This CDR3 is CATSDRGQGSSYNEQFF. The DNA for the CDR3 is TGTGCCACCAGTGATAGGGGACAGGGGAGTTCCTACAATGAGCAGTTCTTC.

This rearrangement joins TRBV12-5 to TRBJ2-7; TRBD1 matches at 8 bases. Unmatched junction bases numbered 11, after V lost 0 bases and J lost 4 bases. Germline V gene data show CDR1 as LGHNT and CDR2 as FRNRAP. The CDR3 length is 17 residues. The CDR3 spells CASGLVVDRQGSYEQYF. DNA of the CDR3: TGTGCTAGTGGTTTGGTAGTCGACCGACAGGGGTCATACGAGCAGTACTTC.

This chain links TRBV29-1 with TRBJ1-2, with D possibly matching TRBD1 (6 bases). This CDR3 comprises 16 residues. V was shortened by 1 base and J by 2 bases, with 17 bases between the two germline ends. Germline V gene data show CDR1 as SQVTM and CDR2 as ANQGSEA. The CDR3 reads CSVEGTARGMNYGYTF. CDR3 nucleotide sequence: TGCAGCGTTGAAGGGACAGCGAGGGGTATGAACTATGGCTACACCTTC.

The chain employs TRBV5-6 and TRBJ1-1; D is undetermined. V was shortened by 0 bases and J by 10 bases, with 13 bases between the two germline ends. The CDR3 length is 13 residues. CDR1 and CDR2 from the germline V gene are SGHDT and YYEEEE. CDR3 DNA sequence: TGTGCCAGCAGCTTGGCGAGCCGGGAGGCAGCTTTCTTT. It encodes CASSLASREAAFF.

J is TRBJ1-3 and V is TRBV21-1; the DNA was not used to check the table's D call, TRBD1. TRBV21-1 is flagged as a pseudogene. CDR3 length: 16 residues. The CDR3 reads CASSTIRGGSGNTIYF. CDR3 bases: TGTGCCAGCAGCACAATACGAGGGGGCTCTGGAAACACCATATATTTT.

V gene TRBV4-2 combines with J gene TRBJ1-2; the match to TRBD1 covers 8 bases. Losses at the gene ends were 4 bases for V and 3 bases for J; bases not matched to a gene: 7. Germline V gene data show CDR1 as LGHNA and CDR2 as YNFKEQ. There are 15 residues in the CDR3. CDR3 bases: TGTGCCAGCAGCCGAGGACAGGGAGTGGACTATGGCTACACCTTC. It codes for CASSRGQGVDYGYTF.

In this sample, this clone turned up many times. V usage is TRBV6-1 and J usage is TRBJ2-5; 8 positions agree with TRBD2. The CDR3 runs 16 residues. The ends lost 2 bases at V and 4 bases at J; junction bases unmatched: 9. Germline lookup yields CDR1 MNHNS and CDR2 SASEGT. CDR3 DNA: TGTGCCAGCAGTGAACAATACGGCGCGGGGGGAGAGACCCAGTACTTC. This encodes CASSEQYGAGGETQYF.

The chain carries TRBV29-1 and TRBJ2-5; perhaps TRBD2 as D (6 bases). The CDR3 contains 16 residues. V was trimmed by 6 bases and J by 6 bases, leaving 26 bases between them. CDR1 and CDR2 from the germline V gene are SQVTM and ANQGSEA. The CDR3 sequence: CSVYHVAGIATQTQYF. The CDR3 coding sequence is TGCAGCGTCTACCACGTCGCGGGGATTGCGACACAGACCCAGTACTTC.

This clone was counted a few times. The J gene is TRBJ2-7, the V gene TRBV11-2; no reliable D call. This CDR3 is 14 amino acids long. V was trimmed by 2 bases and J by 0 bases, leaving 8 bases between them. CDR1 is SGHAT and CDR2 is FQNNGV in the germline V gene. The CDR3 bases are TGTGCCAGCAGCTTATATCAACTCTCCTACGAGCAGTACTTC. Amino acid sequence: CASSLYQLSYEQYF.

V usage is TRBV4-1 and J usage is TRBJ2-1; tentatively, D is TRBD2 (6 bases). The germline gives CDR1 MGHRA, CDR2 YSYEKL. The CDR3 sequence is 16 residues long. Trimming took off 0 bases at V and 2 bases at J, with 11 bases between the two ends. CDR3 coding DNA: TGCGCCAGCAGCCAAGACCCGGGGGTTACCTACAATGAGCAGTTCTTC. This translates into CASSQDPGVTYNEQFF.

V gene TRBV23-1 combines with J gene TRBJ1-6; no firm D call. TRBV23-1 is an ORF; its function is uncertain. CDR3 length: 21 amino acids. The V gene lost 0 bases and the J gene lost 8 bases, with 29 bases spanning the gap. The CDR3 here is CASSQSTGKSSVQNPHSPLHF. CDR3 nucleotide sequence: TGCGCCAGCAGTCAATCGACCGGGAAGAGCTCCGTCCAGAATCCCCATTCACCCCTCCACTTT.

The chain uses TRBV27 and TRBJ2-7; 9 nucleotides agree with TRBD1. V shed 4 bases, J shed 6 bases, and the junction held 13 bases outside the gene matches. Germline V lookup: CDR1 MNHEY, CDR2 SMNVEV (reference sequence). CDR3 length equals 16 residues. As DNA, the CDR3 is TGTGCCAGCAGTTCTGTCCGGGGACAGGGATTCGGCGAGCAGTACTTC. Amino acids: CASSSVRGQGFGEQYF.

This clone turned up a few times. This sequence joins TRBV20-1 and TRBJ1-1; D not resolved. The V end was cut by 2 bases, the J end by 11 bases, with 12 bases between. The CDR3 consists of 11 residues. Germline CDR1 is DFQATT and CDR2 is SNEGSKA (reference sequence). The CDR3 nucleotides read TGCAGTGCTAGACCGACTCAGCCGGCTTTCTTT. Translating gives CSARPTQPAFF.

The chain links TRBV7-8 to TRBJ2-2; 7 bases agree with TRBD1. With V trimmed by 5 bases and J by 5 bases, 8 bases remained unmatched. Germline V gives CDR1 SGHVS, CDR2 FQNEAQ. CDR3 size: 15 residues. Written as DNA, the CDR3 is TGTGCCAGCAGCCAAGACAGGGTGGGAACCGGGGAGCTGTTTTTT. Amino acids: CASSQDRVGTGELFF. Looking up the rest from reference TRBV7-8 and TRBJ2-2 gives the full variable domain: GAGVSQSPRYKVAKRGQDVALRCDPISGHVSLFWYQQALGQGPEFLTYFQNEAQLDKSGLPSDRFFAERPEGSVSTLKIQRTQQEDSAVYLCASSQDRVGTGELFFGEGSRLTVL.

This rearrangement joins TRBV7-2 to TRBJ1-1; D unresolved. CDR1 is SGHTA and CDR2 is FQGNSA in the germline V gene. The CDR3 covers 14 residues. Trimming removed 1 base from V and 1 base from J, with 7 bases in between. The CDR3 loop reads CASSLGQKNTEAFF. The CDR3 DNA follows: TGTGCCAGCAGCTTAGGTCAGAAGAACACTGAAGCTTTCTTT.